These 16 T cell receptor beta chains were all obtained from the same sample, sequenced in a study of blood T cell repertoires in COVID-19. Some clones are missing from TCRdb's copy, which holds only in-frame ones; the method was immunoSEQ multiplex PCR. The data hold approximately 50,000 clones, with about 75% observed a single time. Sequencing used peripheral blood. The receptor source for this set is a man aged 45-65 years with active or convalescent COVID-19.

The chain uses TRBV15 and TRBJ2-2, with D possibly TRBD2 on 5 matching bases. The CDR3 spans 12 residues. Between the trimmed V and J ends, which lost 3 bases and 10 bases, there was a span of 9 bases. Germline V CDR1 and CDR2: LNHNV, YYDKDF (reference sequence). CDR3 in DNA: TGTGCCACCAGCAGCTATAGCGAGGAGCTGTTTTTT. It encodes CATSSYSEELFF.

This sequence joins TRBV5-4 and TRBJ2-5, with 9 bases lining up with TRBD1. CDR3 length equals 15 residues. CDR1 is SGHNT and CDR2 is YYREEE in the germline V gene (reference sequence). V dropped 4 bases and J dropped 4; count of bases not matched to a gene: 8. CDR3 protein: CASSLTGGRVETQYF. In DNA, the CDR3 is TGTGCCAGCAGCCTAACAGGGGGCAGGGTAGAGACCCAGTACTTC.

The CDR3 nucleotides read TGTGCCACCACCGACAGTAGTGTGGAACCCTACGAGCAGTACTTC. Its translation: CATTDSSVEPYEQYF. The chain joins TRBV24-1 to TRBJ2-7, with D possibly being TRBD1 (5 bases). Looked up from germline, CDR1 is KGHDR and CDR2 is SFDVKD. The CDR3 has 15 amino acids. The V end was cut by 8 bases, the J end by 2 bases, with 18 bases between.

V usage is TRBV5-4 and J usage is TRBJ2-3, with TRBD1 identical over 10 bases. J gave up 3 bases and V 0 bases, and 1 base lay outside the gene matches. The CDR3 is made up of 15 amino acids. The germline gives CDR1 SGHNT, CDR2 YYREEE (reference sequence). CDR3 nucleotide sequence: TGTGCCAGCAGCTTGGGGACAGGGGGAACAGATACGCAGTATTTT. Amino acid sequence: CASSLGTGGTDTQYF.

This chain links TRBV9 with TRBJ2-7, with 11 bases that match TRBD2. The CDR3 is 15 residues long. Germline lookup yields CDR1 SGDLS and CDR2 YYNGEE. V shed 3 bases, J shed 3 bases, and the junction held 5 bases outside the gene matches. Written as DNA, the CDR3 is TGTGCCAGCAGCGGTACTAGCGGGGGCCACTACGAGCAGTACTTC. Its protein is CASSGTSGGHYEQYF. Full variable domain (outside the CDR3, taken from reference TRBV9 and TRBJ2-7): DSGVTQTPKHLITATGQRVTLRCSPRSGDLSVYWYQQSLDQGLQFLIQYYNGEERAKGNILERFSAQQFPDLHSELNLSSLELGDSALYFCASSGTSGGHYEQYFGPGTRLTVT.

This clone has only a few counts. The rearrangement links TRBV4-2 to TRBJ2-5, with 9 positions matching TRBD2. The CDR3 has 15 amino acids. With V trimmed by 0 bases and J by 1 base, 0 bases remained unmatched. Looked up from germline, CDR1 is LGHNA and CDR2 is YNFKEQ. The CDR3 sequence is CASSQERGGQETQYF. For the CDR3, the DNA is TGTGCCAGCAGCCAAGAGCGGGGGGGCCAAGAGACCCAGTACTTC.

This clone was seen more than once but under ten times. The chain links TRBV4-2 to TRBJ1-2, with 9 bases identical to TRBD1. This CDR3 is built from 17 residues. The J segment lost 3 bases and the V segment lost 0 bases, leaving 8 bases of the junction unmatched. Germline assignment: CDR1 LGHNA and CDR2 YNFKEQ. The CDR3 sequence is CASSQEPGQGSHYGYTF. DNA for the CDR3: TGTGCCAGCAGCCAAGAACCGGGACAGGGTTCTCACTATGGCTACACCTTC.

The V call is TRBV2, the J call TRBJ1-3; the D is unclear. The CDR3 totals 11 residues. Looked up from germline, CDR1 is SNHLY and CDR2 is FYNNEI. V was trimmed by 4 bases and J by 11 bases, leaving 9 bases between them. As DNA, the CDR3 is TGTGCCAGCAGTGTTAATGTTGCCATATATTTT. The encoded protein is CASSVNVAIYF.

V usage is TRBV29-1 and J usage is TRBJ1-1; D gene uncertain. Between the trimmed V and J ends, which lost 3 bases and 11 bases, there was a span of 19 bases. The CDR3 sequence is 13 residues long. Germline V gene sequence: CDR1 SQVTM, CDR2 ANQGSEA. Here the CDR3 reads CSVDSRPSTGAFF. The CDR3 coding sequence is TGCAGCGTTGATAGTAGACCGTCAACGGGGGCTTTCTTT.

The chain uses TRBV27 and TRBJ2-1; D gene ambiguous. Trimming took 5 bases from V and 0 from J, leaving 14 bases between them. The CDR3 loop spans 16 amino acids. Germline CDR1 reads MNHEY; CDR2 reads SMNVEV (reference sequence). The CDR3 sequence is CASSTGRMSSYNEQFF. The CDR3, as DNA: TGTGCCAGCAGTACGGGTCGAATGAGCTCCTACAATGAGCAGTTCTTC.

This chain uses TRBV9 with TRBJ1-2; D gene unclear. The V and J ends lost 0 bases and 8 bases respectively, with 11 bases between them. Germline values: CDR1 SGDLS, CDR2 YYNGEE. The length of the CDR3 is 13 residues. The CDR3 loop reads CASSVVSGAGYTF. CDR3 DNA sequence: TGTGCCAGCAGCGTAGTTTCGGGTGCGGGCTACACCTTC. Full variable domain (outside the CDR3, taken from reference TRBV9 and TRBJ1-2): DSGVTQTPKHLITATGQRVTLRCSPRSGDLSVYWYQQSLDQGLQFLIQYYNGEERAKGNILERFSAQQFPDLHSELNLSSLELGDSALYFCASSVVSGAGYTFGSGTRLTVV.

The chain links TRBV19 to TRBJ1-6, with 7 nucleotides matching TRBD1. Unmatched junction bases numbered 5, after V lost 8 bases and J lost 4 bases. The CDR3 totals 14 residues. Germline CDR1 LNHDA, CDR2 SQIVND (reference sequence). DNA for the CDR3: TGTGCCAGTGCGGGACAGCAATATAATTCACCCCTCCACTTT. This codes for CASAGQQYNSPLHF. The entire variable domain, with the rest obtained from reference TRBV19 and TRBJ1-6, is as follows: DGGITQSPKYLFRKEGQNVTLSCEQNLNHDAMYWYRQDPGQGLRLIYYSQIVNDFQKGDIAEGYSVSREKKESFPLTVTSAQKNPTAFYLCASAGQQYNSPLHFGNGTRLTVT.

V and J are TRBV10-3 and TRBJ2-1; perhaps TRBD1 as D (5 bases). Germline CDR1 reads ENHRY; CDR2 reads SYGVKD. The V and J ends lost 10 bases and 5 bases respectively, with 9 bases between them. The CDR3 loop spans 11 amino acids. The CDR3 DNA reads TGTGCCACCCAGGGAAACAATGAGCAGTTCTTC. It translates to CATQGNNEQFF.

The rearrangement uses TRBV5-1 and TRBJ1-2; a weak D match, TRBD1 (5 bases). The germline gives CDR1 SGHRS, CDR2 YFSETQ. V lost 0 bases and J 6 bases, leaving 9 bases between the germline ends. CDR3 length: 13 residues. CDR3 protein: CASSLVGGDGYTF. The CDR3 nucleotides are TGCGCCAGCAGCTTGGTTGGAGGGGATGGCTACACCTTC. The whole variable domain, remainder taken from reference TRBV5-1 and TRBJ1-2, is KAGVTQTPRYLIKTRGQQVTLSCSPISGHRSVSWYQQTPGQGLQFLFEYFSETQRNKGNFPGRFSGRQFSNSRSEMNVSTLELGDSALYLCASSLVGGDGYTFGSGTRLTVV.

Note on this clone: At one of its ends the junction is not consistent with the germline gene, which may arise from a read error. The CDR3 reads CASSPLTGSGGTEAFF. The CDR3 bases are TGTGCTAGCAGCCCACTGACGGGGTCCGGGGGGACTGAAGCTTTCTTT. The chain uses TRBV7-7 and TRBJ1-1; a weak D match, TRBD1 (5 bases). Germline lookup yields CDR1 SSHAT and CDR2 FNYEAQ (reference sequence). The CDR3 has 16 amino acids.

The chain has TRBV5-5 and TRBJ2-3, with D perhaps TRBD1 (6 bases). This CDR3 is built from 14 residues. With 3 bases removed from V and 4 bases from J, the gap between germline ends came to 12 bases. The V gene's germline CDR1 is SGHKS and CDR2 YYEKEE (reference sequence). DNA for the CDR3: TGTGCCAGCAGCTCAGGGACATTTCCAGATACGCAGTATTTT. Its translation is CASSSGTFPDTQYF.